This T cell receptor beta chain originates from a study of T cells expressing NK-cell markers (dated by TCRdb to the early 2020s). Background on the whole study: In sorted CD3+CD56+NKG2C+, CD3+CD56+NKG2C- and CD3+CD56-NKG2C+ T-cell subsets from several donors, TCR beta-chain repertoires were profiled. Among the eight sequenced donors, only one was HCMV-seronegative, while the other seven were HCMV-seropositive. All eight donors whose samples were sequenced were randomly selected healthy volunteers, three of them men and five women. The libraries were sequenced on Illumina HiSeq 2000/2500, MiSeq or NextSeq, producing 2 x 150 bp reads.

Instrument on record: Illumina HiSeq 2000. TCR beta cDNA libraries were made by 5'RACE template switching that added a universal primer site and unique molecular identifiers. cDNA synthesis was primed from the TCR beta constant segment, followed by two successive PCR amplification steps. Under the source paper's analysis protocol: MIGEC handled demultiplexing of the reads and grouping by UMI, while MiTCR was used to assemble and quantify clonotypes. To exclude erroneous sequences, any TCR cDNA sequence not supported by at least two reads was discarded. Downstream repertoire analysis used the tcR package, and clonotypes were matched across fractions by CDR3 nucleotide sequence plus V segment. Antigen specificity was annotated against VDJdb with VDJmatch, allowing one amino acid substitution in CDR3. TCRdb reprocessed the reads and lists each CDR3 protein sequence as a single entry, with no DNA. Here the V and J calls rest on TCRdb's processing, not on the authors' analysis. The sample table includes about 260,000 distinct CDR3 sequences. Of the sample, around 0.37% falls within the top ten clones.

Taken from the germline V gene, the CDR1 and CDR2 loops are MNHNS and SASEGT. The CDR3, cysteine through phenylalanine, is 14 amino acids long. No nucleotide data were recorded. The investigation overall reported the following: Those dominant clonotypes were again the most abundant among CD3+CD56-NKG2C+ cells in a few donors, at 28.3-60.1%. It remained unclear whether the expanded NKG2C-expressing T cell clones were specific for HCMV antigens. In over 5 donors, the dominant CD3+CD56+NKG2C+ clonotypes were among the top 10 CD8+ clonotypes and accounted for about 1.0-7.5% of CD8+ T cells.

HCMV-specific IgG was detected in serum with a commercial ELISA kit to determine HCMV serostatus. Peripheral blood mononuclear cells were isolated from blood by Ficoll density gradient centrifugation. Note on this clonotype: There is no known antigen for this receptor.

The material sequenced was blood T cells: a sorted CD56 or NKG2C T cell subset, CD4+ or CD8+ T cells, or bulk PBMC T cells (not recorded which). The chain was built from TRBV6-1 and TRBJ1-1. This clonotype originated in a man aged 18 to 29 in good health. Donor details come from another sample of the same person, matched by shared clones. This receptor carries the CDR3 CASSSFPLDTEAFF.